This T cell receptor (beta chain) was found in a study of identical twins' blood T cells. This CDR3 has 15 residues. Germline trimming cut 6 bases from V and 9 bases from J; bases unmatched to any gene: 10. Whole-study findings and limits: Twins reportedly had markedly more similar V usage than unrelated donors, even among out-of-frame TCRbeta clonotypes.

Per the authors' pipeline: Clonotypes per individual ranged from about 90,000 to nearly 500,000. Using its own MiXCR run on the 5' RACE reads, TCRdb lists one record per CDR3 protein. What appears here as the V and J calls and clone size reflects TCRdb's work, not the paper's. The sample includes 450 to 550 distinct CDR3 sequences, roughly two thirds of them seen just once. Only one count was recorded for this clonotype. The antigen is unknown. The gene calls are TRBV23-1 and TRBJ1-6; 8 bases align to TRBD1. TRBV23-1 is noted as an ORF with a role that remains uncertain. Specimen: PBMCs. This sequence originates from a woman aged 18-49 years in good health. The CDR3 region is CASSQRQGAVSPLHF. CDR3 DNA sequence: TGCGCCAGCAGCCAACGGCAGGGGGCCGTTTCACCCCTCCACTTT.